This T cell receptor (beta chain) comes out of a study of spatial heterogeneity in lung cancer (dated by TCRdb to between 2018 and 2021). In the study overall: Donors were about 70 patients with early-stage, untreated non-small cell lung cancer from the lung TRACERx cohort. Follow-up PBMC samples were sequenced whenever the samples were available, and the median time to follow-up was approximately 2 years after resection. Beta-chain transcripts were consistently detected in greater numbers than alpha-chain transcripts, which likely reflects a higher abundance of beta-chain transcripts. In the raw uncorrected reads, each unique combination of TCR and UMI appeared more than ten times on average. In non-small cell lung cancer, the study made a quantitative comparison of TCR alpha and beta repertoires among multiple tumor regions, matched nontumor lung and blood. TCR repertoire features were related to nonsynonymous mutation counts determined by whole-exome sequencing of tumor tissue. Both alpha and beta chains were TCR-sequenced in 200 to 250 tumor regions, about 69 matched nontumor lung samples and around 54 PBMC samples obtained at surgery. The full study reports these points: Confirming at a functional level the hypothesis that regional TCRs recognize regional mutations was considered to require additional single-cell paired TCR alpha and beta sequencing. Only 14 patients were included in the comparisons of baseline and follow-up blood repertoires. Ubiquitous expanded tumor TCRs were detected in blood more often at tumor resection than at routine follow-up.

Taken with the paper, the label for time point translates to: blood at routine non-recurrence follow-up after resection. TCR sequencing used whole RNA extracted from tumor and nontumor lung tissue, or from cryopreserved PBMC samples, without cell sorting. Patients were selected for TCR sequencing only if sufficient RNA was available from at least two tumor regions. V and J are truncated by 3 bases and 7 bases respectively, leaving an intervening sequence of 4 bases. From the cysteine up to the phenylalanine, the CDR3 has a length of 12 residues. Only CDR3 DNA is held: 36 bases, read in frame from base 1. This clonotype turned up a few times. The antigen this receptor binds is unknown. No clone much larger than this one lies a single base away; base qualities are absent. The library was generated by 5' RACE. The data were produced on a NextSeq 500. To allow correction of PCR and sequencing errors, the TCR library protocol tagged every TCR cDNA molecule with a unique molecular identifier. As for the authors' bioinformatics: TCR identification, UMI-based error correction and CDR3 extraction were performed with Decombinator tools. TCRs above a frequency of 2 per 1,000, corresponding to the top 1% of the tumor frequency distribution, were defined as expanded. Renyi diversity was calculated using the R vegan package after each repertoire was subsampled 100 times to 5,000 TCRs. CDR3 similarity networks were built from amino acid triplet string-kernel similarity, with CDR3s being connected when pairwise similarity was above 0.82. TCRdb reworked the public reads: Q25 trimming with fastp, MiXCR clone assembly, productive beta chains retained. Every CDR3 protein is listed once, alongside the most common genes and DNA of its rows. TCRdb, rather than the study authors, made the V and J calls. The sample contains around 44,000 distinct CDR3 sequences, about 10% of them found a single time. The leading ten clones occupy about 15% of the sample.

The specimen comprised PBMCs, sampled at follow-up. The receptor comes from a female donor with early-stage non-small cell lung cancer. The sequence links TRBV12-3 or TRBV12-4 to TRBJ1-6; no confident D gene assignment can be made. The CDR3 has the sequence CASSLQNSPLHF. The DNA sequence is as follows: TGTGCCAGCAGTTTGCAGAATTCACCCCTCCACTTT.